This T cell receptor (beta chain) was profiled in a study of blood T cell repertoires in COVID-19. Enrollment of patients from Seattle took place during active infection, with longitudinal follow-up. Some clones are missing from TCRdb's copy, which holds only in-frame ones; the method was immunoSEQ multiplex PCR. The table lists fewer than 200,000 clones, around four fifths of them singletons. Only one count was recorded for this clone. V lost 6 bases to trimming and J lost 6 bases; unmatched junction nucleotides: 3. The CDR3 runs 12 residues. CDR1 and CDR2 from the germline V gene are SQVTM and ANQGSEA.

The receptor was derived from an older woman with COVID-19, enrolled during active disease. The chain employs TRBV29-1 and TRBJ1-2; 11 nucleotides line up with TRBD1. Sequencing input: peripheral blood. Written as DNA, the CDR3 is TGCAGCGTGTGGGGACAGGGGGATGGCTACACCTTC. Translated, it gives CSVWGQGDGYTF.